This TCR beta chain originates from a study of blood T cell repertoires in COVID-19. Study context: Material from acute and convalescent COVID-19 was sourced from the United States, Italy and Spain. The analysed material was cDNA or gDNA that came from T cells, B-cell-depleted T cells, or PBMCs.

Measured with immunoSEQ multiplex PCR; TCRdb has only the in-frame clones, and not every one. Of approximately 290,000 clones in the sample, about four fifths were seen once. Enrolled during active infection, Seattle patients were then followed longitudinally. This CDR3 has 13 residues. The ends were cut back, 5 bases at V and 8 bases at J, with 15 bases in the middle. This receptor was obtained from a person aged 70 to 80 with COVID-19, enrolled during active disease. This sequence joins TRBV12-3 or TRBV12-4 and TRBJ1-2, with a weak D call TRBD1 (5 bases). Sequencing was carried out using peripheral blood. The chain's CDR3 is CASSTRASFGYTF. DNA for the CDR3: TGTGCCAGCAGTACCAGGGCCTCTTTCGGCTACACCTTC.